Below are 6 T cell receptor beta chains sequenced from a single sample in a study of cytomegalovirus exposure and HLA in healthy donors. The PCR ran on 60 Vbeta and 13 Jbeta primers. Some clones are missing from TCRdb's copy, which holds only in-frame ones; the method was immunoSEQ multiplex PCR. This sample has about 160,000 clones, with approximately 80% found just once. The sample taken for sequencing was PBMCs. The receptors derive from a woman between 40 and 55 years old in good health and CMV-seropositive.

The CDR3, as DNA: TGTGCCAGCAGCTTGACAGGGAGCACAGATACGCAGTATTTT. Translated: CASSLTGSTDTQYF. The gene calls are TRBV7-9 and TRBJ2-3; 7 bases fit TRBD1. The CDR3 sequence is 14 residues long. The V and J ends lost 3 bases and 0 bases, in that order; junction bases with no gene match: 0. CDR1 SEHNR and CDR2 FQNEAQ come from the germline V gene (reference sequence). Filled out from reference TRBV7-9 and TRBJ2-3, the complete variable domain reads DTGVSQNPRHKITKRGQNVTFRCDPISEHNRLYWYRQTLGQGPEFLTYFQNEAQLEKSRLLSDRFSAERPKGSFSTLEIQRTEQGDSAMYLCASSLTGSTDTQYFGPGTRLTVL.

This sequence joins TRBV30 and TRBJ2-7; 8 positions match TRBD1. CDR3 length: 13 amino acids. Germline CDR1 is GTSNPN and CDR2 is SVGIG (reference sequence). The ends lost 7 bases at V and 5 bases at J; junction bases unmatched: 10. DNA for the CDR3: TGTGCCTCGTTTGGACAGGGATGGAACGAGCAGTACTTC. It encodes CASFGQGWNEQYF.

The CDR3 region has the DNA TGTGCCAGCAGCCAGGACAAGCCTAGCAATCAGCCCCAGCATTTT. It codes for CASSQDKPSNQPQHF. The chain links TRBV7-9 to TRBJ1-5; D might be TRBD1 (5 bases). Deletions cut 5 bases from V and 0 bases from J, with 11 bases between. Germline V gene data show CDR1 as SEHNR and CDR2 as FQNEAQ (reference sequence). The CDR3 sequence is 15 residues long.

This chain uses TRBV19 with TRBJ1-2; 11 bases are shared with TRBD1. The CDR3 loop spans 14 amino acids. V shed 7 bases and J 7 bases; nucleotides not matched to a gene: 8. Germline CDR1 and CDR2: LNHDA and SQIVND (reference sequence). The CDR3 DNA is TGTGCCAGTATGGCGTGGGACAGGGGGTTTGGCTACACCTTC. Protein sequence: CASMAWDRGFGYTF.

The gene calls are TRBV5-1 and TRBJ2-5; tentative D call: TRBD2 (7 bases). The CDR3 has 16 residues. Trimming removed 0 bases from V and 5 bases from J, with 17 bases in between. Germline V lookup: CDR1 SGHRS, CDR2 YFSETQ. The CDR3 here is CASSLGSRGARETQYF. CDR3 sequence (DNA): TGCGCCAGCAGCTTGGGATCCCGGGGGGCAAGGGAGACCCAGTACTTC.

The count of this clone is one. The V and J genes are TRBV18 and TRBJ2-1, with 9 bases matching TRBD2. With 1 base clipped from V and 4 bases from J, the junction kept 17 bases outside the gene matches. This CDR3 region has 20 residues. Germline V lookup: CDR1 KGHSH, CDR2 LQKENI. For the CDR3, the DNA is TGTGCCAGCTCACCACTTCAGCCCGTCGCGGGAGGGTATTTTTACAATGAGCAGTTCTTC. As protein: CASSPLQPVAGGYFYNEQFF.